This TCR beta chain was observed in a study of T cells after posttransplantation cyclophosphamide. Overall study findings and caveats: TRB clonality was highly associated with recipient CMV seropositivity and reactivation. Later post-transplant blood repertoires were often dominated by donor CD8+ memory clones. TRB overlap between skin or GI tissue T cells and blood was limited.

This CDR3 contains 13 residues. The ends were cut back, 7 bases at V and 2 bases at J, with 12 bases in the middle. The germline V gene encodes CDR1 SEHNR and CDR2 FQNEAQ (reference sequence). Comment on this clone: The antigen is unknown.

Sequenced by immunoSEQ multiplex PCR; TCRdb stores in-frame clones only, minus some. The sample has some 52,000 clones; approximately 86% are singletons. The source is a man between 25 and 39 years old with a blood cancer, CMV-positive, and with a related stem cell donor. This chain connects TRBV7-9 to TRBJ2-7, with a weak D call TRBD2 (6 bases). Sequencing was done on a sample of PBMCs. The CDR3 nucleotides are TGTGCCAGCATCTCTAGCGCCACCTACGAGCAGTACTTC. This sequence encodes CASISSATYEQYF.